This T cell receptor beta chain was recorded in a study of T cell repertoires in cytomegalovirus infection. About the research overall: Signatures in public TCR beta sequences pointed to both CMV infection and matching HLA type. Study conclusions and caveats: Dominant in the ex vivo response were TCR beta clonotypes restricted by HLA-C and specific for CMV. Carriers of CMV plus the relevant HLA were identified by cumulative public TCR beta family frequency.

This CDR3 contains 14 residues. Germline CDR1 SGHAT, CDR2 FQNNGV. V dropped 4 bases and J dropped 8; count of bases not matched to a gene: 5. TCRdb re-analysed the reads in MiXCR, keeping a single row per CDR3 protein. The top ten hold approximately 15% of the sample, which has 290,000 or so distinct CDR3 sequences, about 26% seen once. As regards this clonotype: The antigen is unknown.

Material: PBMCs. The TCR originated in a human donor in good health (CMV status not recorded). Some clones in this sample may be carry-over from other donors' samples. The genes are TRBV11-2 and TRBJ1-2; 12 positions agree with TRBD1. The CDR3 nucleotides are TGTGCCAGCAGCTCGGGACAGGGGGCATGGGGCTACACCTTC. This sequence encodes CASSSGQGAWGYTF.